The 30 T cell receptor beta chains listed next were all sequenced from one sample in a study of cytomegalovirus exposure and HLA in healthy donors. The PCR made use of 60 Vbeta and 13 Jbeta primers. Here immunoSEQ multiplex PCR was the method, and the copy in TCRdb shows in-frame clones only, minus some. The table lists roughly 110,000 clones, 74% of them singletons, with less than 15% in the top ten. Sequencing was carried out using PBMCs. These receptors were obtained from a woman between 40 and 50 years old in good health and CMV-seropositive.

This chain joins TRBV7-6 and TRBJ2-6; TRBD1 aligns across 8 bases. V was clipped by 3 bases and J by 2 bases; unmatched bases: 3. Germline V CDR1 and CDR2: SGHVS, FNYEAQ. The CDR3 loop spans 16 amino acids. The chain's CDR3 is CASSFAQGAGANVLTF. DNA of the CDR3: TGTGCCAGCAGCTTCGCACAGGGGGCTGGGGCCAACGTCCTGACTTTC.

This CDR3 reads CASSETGQVYTF. As DNA, the CDR3 is TGTGCCAGCAGTGAGACAGGACAGGTCTACACCTTC. This sequence joins TRBV2 and TRBJ1-2, with 7 bases lining up with TRBD1. The CDR3 has 12 residues. The J segment lost 10 bases and the V segment lost 3 bases, leaving 5 bases of the junction unmatched. Per the germline V gene, CDR1 is SNHLY and CDR2 is FYNNEI.

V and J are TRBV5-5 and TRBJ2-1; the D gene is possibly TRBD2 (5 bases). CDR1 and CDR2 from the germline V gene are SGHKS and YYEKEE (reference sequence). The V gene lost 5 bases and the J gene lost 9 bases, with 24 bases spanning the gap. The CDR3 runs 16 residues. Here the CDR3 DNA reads TGTGCCAGCAGTCGGGGAACGGGGATAGCTATGGGTGAGCAGTTCTTC. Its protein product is CASSRGTGIAMGEQFF.

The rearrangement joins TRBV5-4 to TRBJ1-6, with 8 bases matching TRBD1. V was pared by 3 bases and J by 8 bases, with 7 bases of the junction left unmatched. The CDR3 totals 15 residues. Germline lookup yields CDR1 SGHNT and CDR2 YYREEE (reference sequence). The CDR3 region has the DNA TGTGCCAGCAGCTCAAGGACAGGGAAAGATTCACCCCTCCACTTT. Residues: CASSSRTGKDSPLHF.

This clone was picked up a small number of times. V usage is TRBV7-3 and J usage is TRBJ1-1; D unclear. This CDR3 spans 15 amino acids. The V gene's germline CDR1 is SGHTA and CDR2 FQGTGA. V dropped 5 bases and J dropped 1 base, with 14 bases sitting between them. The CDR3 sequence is CASSPPGNPNTEAFF. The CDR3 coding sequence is TGTGCCAGCAGCCCGCCGGGGAACCCGAACACTGAAGCTTTCTTT. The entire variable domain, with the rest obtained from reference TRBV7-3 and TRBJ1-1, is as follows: GAGVSQTPSNKVTEKGKYVELRCDPISGHTALYWYRQSLGQGPEFLIYFQGTGAADDSGLPNDRFFAVRPEGSVSTLKIQRTERGDSAVYLCASSPPGNPNTEAFFGQGTRLTVV.

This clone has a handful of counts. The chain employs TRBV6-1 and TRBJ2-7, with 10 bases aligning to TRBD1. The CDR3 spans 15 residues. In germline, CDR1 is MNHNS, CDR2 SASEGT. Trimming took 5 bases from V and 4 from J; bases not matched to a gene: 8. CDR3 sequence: CASSLSTGGGYEQYF. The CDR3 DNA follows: TGTGCCAGCAGTCTATCGACAGGGGGCGGGTACGAGCAGTACTTC.

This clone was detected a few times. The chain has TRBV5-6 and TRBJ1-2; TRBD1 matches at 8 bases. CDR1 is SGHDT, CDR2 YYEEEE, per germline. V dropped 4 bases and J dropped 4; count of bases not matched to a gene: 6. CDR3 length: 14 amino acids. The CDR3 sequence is CASSGSTGAYGYTF. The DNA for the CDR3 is TGTGCCAGCAGCGGGTCGACAGGGGCCTATGGCTACACCTTC.

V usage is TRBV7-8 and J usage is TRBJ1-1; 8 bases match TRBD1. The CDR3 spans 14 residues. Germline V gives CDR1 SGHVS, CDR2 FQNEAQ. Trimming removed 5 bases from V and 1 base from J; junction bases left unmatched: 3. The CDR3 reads CASSQGQENTEAFF. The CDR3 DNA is TGTGCCAGCAGCCAGGGACAGGAGAACACTGAAGCTTTCTTT.

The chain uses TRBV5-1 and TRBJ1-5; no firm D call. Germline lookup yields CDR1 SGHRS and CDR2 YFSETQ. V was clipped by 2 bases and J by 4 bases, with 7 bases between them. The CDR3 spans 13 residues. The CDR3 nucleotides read TGCGCCAGCAGCTTAGCAGCGAATCAGCCCCAGCATTTT. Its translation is CASSLAANQPQHF.

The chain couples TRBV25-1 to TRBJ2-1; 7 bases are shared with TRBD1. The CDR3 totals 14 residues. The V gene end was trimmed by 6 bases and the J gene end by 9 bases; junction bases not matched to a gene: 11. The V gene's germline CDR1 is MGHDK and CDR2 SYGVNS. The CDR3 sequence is CASSGIGTVFEQFF. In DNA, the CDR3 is TGTGCCAGCAGCGGAATAGGGACAGTCTTTGAGCAGTTCTTC.

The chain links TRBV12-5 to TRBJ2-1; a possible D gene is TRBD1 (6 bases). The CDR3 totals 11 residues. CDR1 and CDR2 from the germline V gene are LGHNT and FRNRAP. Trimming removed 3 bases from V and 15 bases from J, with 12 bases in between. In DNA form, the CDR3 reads TGTGCTAGTGGTTTCAGAGGGGGTACGTTCTTC. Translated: CASGFRGGTFF.

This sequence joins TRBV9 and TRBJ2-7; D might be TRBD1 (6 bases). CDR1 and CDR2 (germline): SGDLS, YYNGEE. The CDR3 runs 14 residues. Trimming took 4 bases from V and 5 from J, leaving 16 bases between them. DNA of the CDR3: TGTGCCAGCAGCACCCAGACAGGTTTAGACGAGCAGTACTTC. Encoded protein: CASSTQTGLDEQYF.

As DNA, the CDR3 is TGTGCCAGCAGACCGATCGGACAGAATGGCTACACCTTC. It translates to CASRPIGQNGYTF. The rearrangement links TRBV6-5 to TRBJ1-2, with D perhaps matching TRBD1 (6 bases). The germline gives CDR1 MNHEY, CDR2 SVGAGI. The CDR3 has 13 residues. V was trimmed by 6 bases and J by 6 bases, leaving 14 bases between them.

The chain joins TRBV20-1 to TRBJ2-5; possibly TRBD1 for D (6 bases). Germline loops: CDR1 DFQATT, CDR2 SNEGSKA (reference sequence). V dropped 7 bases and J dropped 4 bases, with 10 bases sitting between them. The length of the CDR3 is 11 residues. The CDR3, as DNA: TGCAGTGAGGGGGTCGGAGAGACCCAGTACTTC. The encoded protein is CSEGVGETQYF.

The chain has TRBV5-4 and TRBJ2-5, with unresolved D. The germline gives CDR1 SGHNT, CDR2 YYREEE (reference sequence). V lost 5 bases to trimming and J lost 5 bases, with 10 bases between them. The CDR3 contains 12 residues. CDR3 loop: CASSVSLETQYF. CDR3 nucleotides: TGTGCCAGCAGTGTCTCCTTGGAGACCCAGTACTTC.

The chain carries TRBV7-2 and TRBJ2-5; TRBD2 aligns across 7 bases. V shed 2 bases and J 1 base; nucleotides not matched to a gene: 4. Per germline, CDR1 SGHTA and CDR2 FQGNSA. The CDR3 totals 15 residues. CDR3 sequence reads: CASSLMGTIQETQYF. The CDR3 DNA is TGTGCCAGCAGCTTAATGGGGACTATCCAAGAGACCCAGTACTTC.

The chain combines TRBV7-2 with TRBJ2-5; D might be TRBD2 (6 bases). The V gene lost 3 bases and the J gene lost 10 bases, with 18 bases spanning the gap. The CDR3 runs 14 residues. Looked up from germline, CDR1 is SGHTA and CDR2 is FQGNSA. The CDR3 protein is CASSFRDSLGVQYF. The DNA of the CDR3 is TGTGCCAGCAGCTTCCGGGACTCGCTGGGGGTCCAGTACTTC.

The CDR3 nucleotides are TGTGCCTGGAGCGGCTTTGGAGGCTCCCACACTGAAGCTTTCTTT. Protein sequence: CAWSGFGGSHTEAFF. This chain joins TRBV30 and TRBJ1-1; D gene uncertain. V dropped 3 bases and J dropped 3 bases, with 17 bases sitting between them. The germline V gene encodes CDR1 GTSNPN and CDR2 SVGIG (reference sequence). The CDR3 is made up of 15 amino acids.

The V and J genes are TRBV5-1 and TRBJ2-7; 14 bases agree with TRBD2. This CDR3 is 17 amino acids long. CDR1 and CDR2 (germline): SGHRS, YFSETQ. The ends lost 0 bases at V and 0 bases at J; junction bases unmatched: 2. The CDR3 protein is CASSLGTSGGISYEQYF. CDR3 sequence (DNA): TGCGCCAGCAGCTTGGGGACTAGCGGGGGGATCTCCTACGAGCAGTACTTC.

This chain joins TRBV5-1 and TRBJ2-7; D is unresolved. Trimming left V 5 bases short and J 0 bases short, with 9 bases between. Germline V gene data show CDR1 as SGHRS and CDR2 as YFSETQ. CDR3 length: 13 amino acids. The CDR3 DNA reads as TGCGCCAGCAGGACGGGTAGCTCCTACGAGCAGTACTTC. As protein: CASRTGSSYEQYF.

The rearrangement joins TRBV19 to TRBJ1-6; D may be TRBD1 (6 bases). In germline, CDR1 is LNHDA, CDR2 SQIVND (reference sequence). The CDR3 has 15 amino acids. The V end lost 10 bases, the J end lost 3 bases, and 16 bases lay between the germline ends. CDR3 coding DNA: TGTGCCACCGCCGAGGGGGTGGACTATAATTCACCCCTCCACTTT. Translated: CATAEGVDYNSPLHF.

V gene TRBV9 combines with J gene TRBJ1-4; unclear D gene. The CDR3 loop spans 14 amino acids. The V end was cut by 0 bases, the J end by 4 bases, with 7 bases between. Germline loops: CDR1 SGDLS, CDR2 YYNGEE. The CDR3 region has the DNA TGTGCCAGCAGCGTAGGACCAGGTAATGAAAAACTGTTTTTT. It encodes CASSVGPGNEKLFF.

The CDR3 region is CASSGTLEGAFTEAFF. The CDR3 coding sequence is TGCGCCAGCAGTGGAACCCTAGAGGGGGCTTTCACTGAAGCTTTCTTT. The rearrangement uses TRBV10-2 and TRBJ1-1, with 7 bases lining up with TRBD1. With 4 bases clipped from V and 4 bases from J, the junction kept 12 bases outside the gene matches. The CDR3 is made up of 16 amino acids. Per the germline V gene, CDR1 is WSHSY and CDR2 is SAAADI.

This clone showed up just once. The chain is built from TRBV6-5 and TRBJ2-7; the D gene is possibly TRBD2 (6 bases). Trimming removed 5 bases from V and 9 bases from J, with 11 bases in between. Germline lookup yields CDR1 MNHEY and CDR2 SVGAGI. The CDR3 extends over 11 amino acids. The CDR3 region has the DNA TGTGCCAGCAGTAAAGGGACTCGGCAGTACTTC. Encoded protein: CASSKGTRQYF.

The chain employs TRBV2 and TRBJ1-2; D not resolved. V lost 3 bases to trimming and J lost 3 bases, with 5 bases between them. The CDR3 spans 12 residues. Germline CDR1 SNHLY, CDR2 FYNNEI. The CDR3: CASSERDYGYTF. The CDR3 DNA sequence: TGTGCCAGCAGTGAGCGAGACTATGGCTACACCTTC.

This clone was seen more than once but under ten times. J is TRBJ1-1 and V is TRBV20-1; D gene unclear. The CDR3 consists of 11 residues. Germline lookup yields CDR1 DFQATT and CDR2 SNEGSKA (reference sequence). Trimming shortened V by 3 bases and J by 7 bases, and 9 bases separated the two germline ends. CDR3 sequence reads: CSASHSLEAFF. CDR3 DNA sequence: TGCAGTGCTAGTCACTCACTTGAAGCTTTCTTT.

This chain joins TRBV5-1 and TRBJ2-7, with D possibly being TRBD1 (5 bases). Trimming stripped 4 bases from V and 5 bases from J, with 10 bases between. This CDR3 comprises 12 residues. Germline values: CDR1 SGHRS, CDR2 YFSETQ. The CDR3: CASSGRVHEQYF. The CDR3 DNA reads TGCGCCAGCAGCGGCAGGGTCCACGAGCAGTACTTC.

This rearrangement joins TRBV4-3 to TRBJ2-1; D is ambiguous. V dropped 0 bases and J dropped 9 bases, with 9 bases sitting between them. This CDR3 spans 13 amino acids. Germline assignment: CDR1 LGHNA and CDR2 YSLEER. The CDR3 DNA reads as TGCGCCAGCAGCCAAGATCCATCGGGTGAGCAGTTCTTC. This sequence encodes CASSQDPSGEQFF.

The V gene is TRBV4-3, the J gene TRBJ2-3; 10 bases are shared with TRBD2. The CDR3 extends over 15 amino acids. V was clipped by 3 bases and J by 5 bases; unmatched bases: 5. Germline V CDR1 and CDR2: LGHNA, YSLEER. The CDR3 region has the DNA TGCGCCAGCAGCCATGGGCTAGCGGGGGAAGATACGCAGTATTTT. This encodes CASSHGLAGEDTQYF.

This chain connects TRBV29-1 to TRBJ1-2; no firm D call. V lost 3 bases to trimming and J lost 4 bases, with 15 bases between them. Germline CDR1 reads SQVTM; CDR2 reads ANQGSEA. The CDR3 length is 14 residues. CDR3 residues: CSVEVDLGGYGYTF. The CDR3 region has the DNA TGCAGCGTTGAGGTGGATCTGGGAGGCTATGGCTACACCTTC.